The clone carrying this T cell receptor beta chain was observed a few times. This entry is derived from a study of identical twins. The CDR3 has 17 residues. CDR1 is SGHRS and CDR2 is YFSETQ in the germline V gene. Trimming removed 7 bases from V and 4 bases from J, with 24 bases in between. TCRdb passed the 5' RACE reads through MiXCR, listing each CDR3 protein once. The table includes approximately 680,000 distinct CDR3 sequences, under 8.5% detected once. These data were also reused for a study on yellow fever vaccine responses in identical twins.

The gene calls are TRBV5-1 and TRBJ2-1, with D perhaps TRBD2 (6 bases). Sequencing input: PBMCs. The sequence derives from a woman aged 18 to 35 in good health. CDR3 loop: CASVIGASAYNYNEQFF. The CDR3 region has the DNA TGCGCCAGCGTCATAGGGGCTAGCGCCTATAATTACAATGAGCAGTTCTTC. Looking up the rest from reference TRBV5-1 and TRBJ2-1 gives the full variable domain: KAGVTQTPRYLIKTRGQQVTLSCSPISGHRSVSWYQQTPGQGLQFLFEYFSETQRNKGNFPGRFSGRQFSNSRSEMNVSTLELGDSALYLCASVIGASAYNYNEQFFGPGTRLTVL.